The T cell receptor (beta chain) under discussion was sequenced for a study of Ad26.COV2.S vaccination and SARS-CoV-2 variants. The CDR3 is 15 residues long. Germline-derived CDR1 and CDR2 are LGHNA and YNFKEQ. The germline V and J ends were trimmed by 4 bases and 0 bases, with 12 bases remaining between them. Generated by immunoSEQ multiplex PCR, the TCRdb table keeps only in-frame clones and is missing some. The table includes around 370,000 clones, about 91% detected once. The source is a human donor who had recovered from COVID-19. This specimen was peripheral blood, taken after recovery from COVID-19. The chain employs TRBV4-2 and TRBJ1-1, with unresolved D. The CDR3 DNA reads as TGTGCCAGCAGCCCGGTCACGGGGTTGAACACTGAAGCTTTCTTT. Encoded protein: CASSPVTGLNTEAFF.